This T cell receptor (beta chain) appears in the sequencing data of a study of neoadjuvant anti-PD-1 for oral cavity cancer. Study in general: Patients without progression received a fourth nivolumab dose around day 43, then surgical resection on days 50-56.

Study-level points and caveats: With three patients per group, TCR findings need larger cohorts.

With V trimmed by 5 bases and J by 4 bases, 2 bases remained unmatched. Germline V lookup: CDR1 SGHTA, CDR2 FQGNSA. The CDR3 contains 14 residues. Most PBMC samples had 480 ng input DNA in six replicates. Libraries were prepared by immunoSEQ multiplex PCR; TCRdb keeps only in-frame clonotypes and omits some of them. The profile shows roughly 15,000 clones, roughly 71% of them singletons. As for this clone: Its antigen is as yet unknown.

The sample's time point: after neoadjuvant nivolumab, at surgical resection. Patients had newly diagnosed, untreated stage II-IVA oral cavity squamous cell carcinoma. The chain uses TRBV7-2 and TRBJ2-5, with 12 positions matching TRBD1. The sequence came from a person aged 35-80 years with oral cavity squamous cell carcinoma. The sample here was PBMCs, taken after nivolumab (anti-PD-1) treatment. The CDR3: CASSLGQGAETQYF. CDR3 DNA sequence: TGTGCCAGCAGCCTGGGACAGGGGGCAGAGACCCAGTACTTC.